Below, 14 T cell receptor beta chains from the same sample are listed, as sequenced in a study of blood T cell repertoires in COVID-19. Clones were sequenced by immunoSEQ multiplex PCR, and TCRdb holds only the in-frame ones, with some missing. The table records about 220,000 clones, 85% of them present only once. Sequenced input: peripheral blood. All receptors come from a woman between 65 and 79 years old with COVID-19, enrolled during active disease.

The rearrangement uses TRBV19 and TRBJ2-1; D possibly corresponds to TRBD1 (6 bases). The CDR3 is made up of 15 amino acids. Germline V lookup: CDR1 LNHDA, CDR2 SQIVND (reference sequence). V shed 5 bases and J shed 0 bases, with 11 bases lying between them. The CDR3 coding sequence is TGTGCCAGTAGTTCACGCAGGGGCTCCTACAATGAGCAGTTCTTC. Its protein product is CASSSRRGSYNEQFF. Full variable domain (remainder filled in from reference TRBV19 and TRBJ2-1): DGGITQSPKYLFRKEGQNVTLSCEQNLNHDAMYWYRQDPGQGLRLIYYSQIVNDFQKGDIAEGYSVSREKKESFPLTVTSAQKNPTAFYLCASSSRRGSYNEQFFGPGTRLTVL.

The chain employs TRBV7-8 and TRBJ1-2; D is ambiguous. Trimming pared 5 bases from V and 6 bases from J, leaving 10 bases between. The CDR3 is 12 residues long. Germline-derived CDR1 and CDR2 are SGHVS and FQNEAQ. CDR3 residues: CASSNLQDGYTF. For the CDR3, the DNA is TGTGCCAGCAGCAATCTCCAGGATGGCTACACCTTC.

The chain couples TRBV5-8 to TRBJ2-5, with 9 bases identical to TRBD2. In germline, CDR1 is SGHTS, CDR2 YDEGEE. The CDR3 totals 16 residues. V lost 0 bases and J lost 1; bases outside the gene matches: 4. CDR3 sequence reads: CASSLVLAGFQETQYF. The CDR3 DNA reads TGTGCCAGCAGCTTGGTGCTAGCGGGGTTCCAAGAGACCCAGTACTTC.

The gene calls are TRBV24-1 and TRBJ2-2, with D perhaps matching TRBD1 (6 bases). In germline, CDR1 is KGHDR, CDR2 SFDVKD. The CDR3 totals 16 residues. V was shortened by 8 bases and J by 4 bases, with 19 bases between the two germline ends. The CDR3 coding sequence is TGTGCCACCAAGGACAGCAACTTCCAGGGCACCGGGGAGCTGTTTTTT. This gives the protein CATKDSNFQGTGELFF.

Only a few counts were recorded for this clone. The rearrangement uses TRBV2 and TRBJ1-2; the match to TRBD1 covers 7 bases. The CDR3 sequence is 12 residues long. CDR1 and CDR2 from the germline V gene are SNHLY and FYNNEI. Germline trimming cut 6 bases from V and 8 bases from J; bases unmatched to any gene: 6. CDR3 bases: TGTGCCAGCAGGACAGGGTTGCGAGGCTACACCTTC. This sequence encodes CASRTGLRGYTF.

The chain has TRBV19 and TRBJ1-2, with unresolved D. Germline CDR1 and CDR2: LNHDA and SQIVND (reference sequence). The CDR3 has 13 amino acids. The V and J ends lost 5 bases and 2 bases respectively, with 9 bases between them. CDR3 protein: CASSLQRNYGYTF. In nucleotides, the CDR3 is TGTGCCAGTAGTCTTCAGCGGAACTATGGCTACACCTTC.

The chain carries TRBV29-1 and TRBJ1-2; 11 bases are shared with TRBD1. J was trimmed by 2 bases and V by 5 bases; bases with no gene match: 1. The CDR3 contains 13 residues. CDR1 and CDR2 from the germline V gene are SQVTM and ANQGSEA. DNA for the CDR3: TGCAGCGTTCGGACAGGGGGCAACTATGGCTACACCTTC. It yields the protein CSVRTGGNYGYTF.

The CDR3, as DNA: TGTGCCAGCAGCTCCACAGGGAATCAGCCCCAGCATTTT. Protein product: CASSSTGNQPQHF. The chain has TRBV11-2 and TRBJ1-5; D possibly corresponds to TRBD1 (6 bases). The CDR3 spans 13 residues. CDR1 and CDR2 (germline): SGHAT, FQNNGV. Trimming took off 4 bases at V and 4 bases at J, with 8 bases between the two ends.

The chain couples TRBV19 to TRBJ1-1; 7 positions match TRBD1. The CDR3 consists of 14 residues. Germline-derived CDR1 and CDR2 are LNHDA and SQIVND (reference sequence). V lost 7 bases and J lost 3; bases outside the gene matches: 8. Here the CDR3 reads CASMGEDRYTEAFF. CDR3 in DNA: TGTGCCAGTATGGGGGAGGACAGGTACACTGAAGCTTTCTTT.

This clone has only one observation. The gene calls are TRBV5-5 and TRBJ1-1; no firm D call. V dropped 1 base and J dropped 1 base, with 5 bases sitting between them. Germline-derived CDR1 and CDR2 are SGHKS and YYEKEE (reference sequence). CDR3 size: 13 residues. The CDR3 loop is CASSLTENTEAFF. The CDR3 region has the DNA TGTGCCAGCAGCTTGACAGAGAACACTGAAGCTTTCTTT.

The chain employs TRBV19 and TRBJ1-4; 11 positions agree with TRBD1. The J segment lost 0 bases and the V segment lost 10 bases, leaving 7 bases of the junction unmatched. Germline CDR1 and CDR2: LNHDA and SQIVND (reference sequence). This CDR3 is 16 amino acids long. CDR3 DNA: TGTGCCACTTCGGACAGGGGGCCTGCAACTAATGAAAAACTGTTTTTT. Residues: CATSDRGPATNEKLFF.

CDR3 in DNA: TGCAGCGTTGGTGGCGGGAGCGAGACCCAGTACTTC. It specifies CSVGGGSETQYF. V usage is TRBV29-1 and J usage is TRBJ2-5; TRBD2 matches at 7 bases. With 4 bases clipped from V and 5 bases from J, the junction kept 4 bases outside the gene matches. This CDR3 has 12 amino acids. The germline CDR1 and CDR2 sequences are SQVTM and ANQGSEA. Full variable domain (remainder filled in from reference TRBV29-1 and TRBJ2-5): SAVISQKPSRDICQRGTSLTIQCQVDSQVTMMFWYRQQPGQSLTLIATANQGSEATYESGFVIDKFPISRPNLTFSTLTVSNMSPEDSSIYLCSVGGGSETQYFGPGTRLLVL.

This clone was seen only once. This rearrangement joins TRBV10-3 to TRBJ2-7, with 7 nucleotides matching TRBD1. The germline V gene has CDR1 ENHRY and CDR2 SYGVKD. The CDR3 consists of 14 residues. V shed 5 bases and J 2 bases; nucleotides not matched to a gene: 6. The CDR3 DNA is TGTGCCATCAGTATTGGACAGGAGGCCTACGAGCAGTACTTC. Translating gives CAISIGQEAYEQYF.

The table lists this clone with a few counts. The genes are TRBV18 and TRBJ2-4; D is undetermined. Germline V lookup: CDR1 KGHSH, CDR2 LQKENI. This CDR3 has 15 amino acids. With 2 bases removed from V and 0 bases from J, the gap between germline ends came to 8 bases. CDR3 sequence: CASSPNIVAKNIQYF. The CDR3, as DNA: TGTGCCAGCTCACCAAACATCGTAGCCAAAAACATTCAGTACTTC.